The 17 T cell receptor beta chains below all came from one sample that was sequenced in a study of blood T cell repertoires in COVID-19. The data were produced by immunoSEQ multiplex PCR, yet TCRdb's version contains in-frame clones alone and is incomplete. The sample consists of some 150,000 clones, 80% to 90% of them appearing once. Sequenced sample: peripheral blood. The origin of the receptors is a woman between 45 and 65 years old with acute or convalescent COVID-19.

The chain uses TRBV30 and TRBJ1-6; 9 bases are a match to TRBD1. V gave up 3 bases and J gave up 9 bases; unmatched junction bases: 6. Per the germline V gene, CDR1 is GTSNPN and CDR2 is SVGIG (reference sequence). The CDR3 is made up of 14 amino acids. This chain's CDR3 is CAWRMGQGSSPLHF. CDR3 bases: TGTGCCTGGAGGATGGGACAGGGAAGTTCACCCCTCCACTTT.

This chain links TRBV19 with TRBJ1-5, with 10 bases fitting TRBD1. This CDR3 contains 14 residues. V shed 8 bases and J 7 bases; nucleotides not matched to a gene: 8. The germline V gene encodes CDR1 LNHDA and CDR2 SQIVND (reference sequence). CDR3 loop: CASAPDRGIQPQHF. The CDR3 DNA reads TGTGCCAGTGCTCCGGACAGGGGGATCCAGCCCCAGCATTTT. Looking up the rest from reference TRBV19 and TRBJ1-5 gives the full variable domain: DGGITQSPKYLFRKEGQNVTLSCEQNLNHDAMYWYRQDPGQGLRLIYYSQIVNDFQKGDIAEGYSVSREKKESFPLTVTSAQKNPTAFYLCASAPDRGIQPQHFGDGTRLSIL.

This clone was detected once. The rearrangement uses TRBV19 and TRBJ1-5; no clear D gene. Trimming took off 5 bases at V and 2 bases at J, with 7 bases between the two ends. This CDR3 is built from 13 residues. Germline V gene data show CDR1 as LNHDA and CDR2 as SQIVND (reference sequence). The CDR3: CASSVTGNQPQHF. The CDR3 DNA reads TGTGCCAGTAGTGTCACAGGCAATCAGCCCCAGCATTTT.

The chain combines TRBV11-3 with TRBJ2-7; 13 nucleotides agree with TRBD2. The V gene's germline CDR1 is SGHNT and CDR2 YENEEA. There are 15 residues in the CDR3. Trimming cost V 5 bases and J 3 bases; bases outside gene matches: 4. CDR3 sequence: CASSDGTSGNYEQYF. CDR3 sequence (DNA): TGTGCCAGCAGCGACGGGACTAGCGGGAACTACGAGCAGTACTTC.

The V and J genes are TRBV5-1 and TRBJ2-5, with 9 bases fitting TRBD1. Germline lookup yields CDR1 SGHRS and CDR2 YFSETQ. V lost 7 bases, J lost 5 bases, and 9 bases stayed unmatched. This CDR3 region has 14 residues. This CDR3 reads CASGSGTGLETQYF. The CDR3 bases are TGCGCCAGCGGATCCGGGACAGGGCTCGAGACCCAGTACTTC.

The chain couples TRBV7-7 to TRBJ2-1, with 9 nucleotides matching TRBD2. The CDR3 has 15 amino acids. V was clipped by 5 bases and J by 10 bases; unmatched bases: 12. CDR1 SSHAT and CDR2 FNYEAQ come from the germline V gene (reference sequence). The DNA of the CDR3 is TGTGCCAGCAGCCCATGGGAGCGGGGGGTCGGGGAGCAGTTCTTC. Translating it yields CASSPWERGVGEQFF.

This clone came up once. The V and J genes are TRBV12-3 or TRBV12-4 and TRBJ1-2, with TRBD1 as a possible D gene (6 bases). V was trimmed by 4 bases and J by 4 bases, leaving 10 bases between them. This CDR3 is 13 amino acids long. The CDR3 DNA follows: TGTGCCAGCAGTTATACAGGGATCTATGGCTACACCTTC. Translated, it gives CASSYTGIYGYTF.

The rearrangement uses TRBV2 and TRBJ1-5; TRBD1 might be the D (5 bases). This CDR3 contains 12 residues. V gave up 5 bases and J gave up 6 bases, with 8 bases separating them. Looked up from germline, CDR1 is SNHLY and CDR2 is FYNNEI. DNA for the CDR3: TGTGCCAGCAGTCTCGGGGGTCAGCCCCAGCATTTT. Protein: CASSLGGQPQHF. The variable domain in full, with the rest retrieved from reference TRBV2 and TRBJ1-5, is EPEVTQTPSHQVTQMGQEVILRCVPISNHLYFYWYRQILGQKVEFLVSFYNNEISEKSEIFDDQFSVERPDGSNFTLKIRSTKLEDSAMYFCASSLGGQPQHFGDGTRLSIL.

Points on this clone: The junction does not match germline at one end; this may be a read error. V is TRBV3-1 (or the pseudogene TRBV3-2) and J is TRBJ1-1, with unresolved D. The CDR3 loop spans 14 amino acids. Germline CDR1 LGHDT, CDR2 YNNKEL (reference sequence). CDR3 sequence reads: CASSQERVKTEAFF. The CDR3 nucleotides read TGTGCCAGCAGCCAAGAGCGGGTGAAGACTGAAGCTTTCTTT.

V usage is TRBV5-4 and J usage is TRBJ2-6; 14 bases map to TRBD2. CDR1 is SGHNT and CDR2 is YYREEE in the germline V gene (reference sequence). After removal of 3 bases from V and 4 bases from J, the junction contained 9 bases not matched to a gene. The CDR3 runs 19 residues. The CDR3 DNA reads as TGTGCCAGCAGCTCAGATAGACTAGCGGGAGGGCCGGGGGCCAACGTCCTGACTTTC. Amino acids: CASSSDRLAGGPGANVLTF.

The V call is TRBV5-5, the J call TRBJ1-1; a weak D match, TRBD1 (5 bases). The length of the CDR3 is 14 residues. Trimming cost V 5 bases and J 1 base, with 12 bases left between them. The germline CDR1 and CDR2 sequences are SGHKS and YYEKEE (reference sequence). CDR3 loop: CASRIQGSNTEAFF. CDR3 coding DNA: TGTGCCAGCAGAATTCAGGGTTCGAACACTGAAGCTTTCTTT.

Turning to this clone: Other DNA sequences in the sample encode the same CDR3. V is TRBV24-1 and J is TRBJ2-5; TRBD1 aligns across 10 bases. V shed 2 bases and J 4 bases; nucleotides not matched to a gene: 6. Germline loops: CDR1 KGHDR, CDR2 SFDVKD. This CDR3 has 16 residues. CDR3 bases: TGTGCCACCAGTGATTCCCGGGACAGGGGAGGAGAGACCCAGTACTTC. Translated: CATSDSRDRGGETQYF.

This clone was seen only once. DNA for the CDR3: TGTGCCACCAGCACTCGGGGACAGGGCTACAATGAGCAGTTCTTC. Protein: CATSTRGQGYNEQFF. The J gene is TRBJ2-1, the V gene TRBV15; 9 positions agree with TRBD1. V shed 4 bases, J shed 3 bases, and the junction held 4 bases outside the gene matches. CDR1 is LNHNV and CDR2 is YYDKDF in the germline V gene (reference sequence). The CDR3 runs 15 residues.

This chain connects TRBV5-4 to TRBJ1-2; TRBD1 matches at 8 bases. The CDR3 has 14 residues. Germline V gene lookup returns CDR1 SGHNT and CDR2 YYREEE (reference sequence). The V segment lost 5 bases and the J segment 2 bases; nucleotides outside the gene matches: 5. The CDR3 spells CASRRGQVNYGYTF. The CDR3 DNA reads TGTGCCAGCAGACGGGGACAGGTGAACTATGGCTACACCTTC.

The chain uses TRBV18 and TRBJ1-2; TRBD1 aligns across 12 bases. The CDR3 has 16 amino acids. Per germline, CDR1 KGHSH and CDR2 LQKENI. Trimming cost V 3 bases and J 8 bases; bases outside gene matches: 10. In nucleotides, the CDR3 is TGTGCCAGCTCACCGTTTTCGGGACAGGGGGCTGACGGCTACACCTTC. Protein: CASSPFSGQGADGYTF.

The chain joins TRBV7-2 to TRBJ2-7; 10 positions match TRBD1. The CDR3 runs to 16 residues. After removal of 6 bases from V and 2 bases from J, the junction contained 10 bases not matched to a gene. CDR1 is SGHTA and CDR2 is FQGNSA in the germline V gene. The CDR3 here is CASSFPGQGSPYEQYF. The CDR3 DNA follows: TGTGCCAGCAGTTTTCCGGGACAGGGGTCTCCCTACGAGCAGTACTTC.

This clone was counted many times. CDR3 nucleotides: TGTGCCTGGGGGCATGACAGAGCGTATCAGCCCCAGCATTTT. This codes for CAWGHDRAYQPQHF. The rearrangement links TRBV30 to TRBJ1-5, with TRBD1 as a possible D gene (5 bases). Deletions cut 5 bases from V and 5 bases from J, with 16 bases between. The CDR3 has 14 residues. CDR1 GTSNPN and CDR2 SVGIG come from the germline V gene (reference sequence).